This TCR beta chain stems from a study of cytomegalovirus exposure and HLA in healthy donors. Looked up from germline, CDR1 is LNHDA and CDR2 is SQIVND (reference sequence). The ends lost 6 bases at V and 8 bases at J; junction bases unmatched: 15. This CDR3 spans 15 amino acids. This PCR relied on a set of 60 Vbeta primers and 13 Jbeta primers. TCRdb's copy holds only in-frame clones and misses some; the assay was immunoSEQ multiplex PCR. The repertoire holds under 200,000 clones, with 78% as singletons. The sample comprised PBMCs. This sequence originates from a woman aged 45-65 years in good health and CMV-seropositive. This rearrangement joins TRBV19 to TRBJ1-2, with 7 nucleotides matching TRBD1. DNA for the CDR3: TGTGCCAGTAGCCCTCGGGGACAGACCCCCCAGGGCTACACCTTC. Translation gives CASSPRGQTPQGYTF.